This T cell receptor beta chain was observed in a study of T cell clonotyping in hematopoietic cell transplantation. TCRdb keeps only in-frame clones here, not all; method: immunoSEQ multiplex PCR. Of 45,000 to 60,000 clones detected, 65% to 90% appear once; the ten largest clones hold under 6.5%. Trimming took off 1 base at V and 0 bases at J, with 11 bases between the two ends. Germline CDR1 and CDR2: SGHDT and YYEEEE. The CDR3 runs 15 residues. Time point of the sample: recipient sample about 28 days before transplant, after cytoreduction. The chain couples TRBV5-6 to TRBJ2-7; perhaps TRBD1 as D (6 bases). The receptor's source is a man between 60 and 75 years old with biphenotypic leukemia. Some clones in this sample may be carry-over from other donors' samples. Sequenced here: peripheral blood mononuclear cells, sampled before stem cell transplant. CDR3 DNA sequence: TGTGCCAGCAGCTTGAGGGCGGACAGCTCCTACGAGCAGTACTTC. As protein: CASSLRADSSYEQYF.